A single sample is the source of the 18 T cell receptor beta chains below, sequenced in a study of read filtering for tumor transcriptome and immune sequencing. The library was built from about 400 ng RNA with molecular barcoded adaptors for alpha/delta and beta/gamma chains. TCRdb used MiXCR to reprocess the reads, holding one entry per CDR3 protein. The repertoire holds 75,000 to 90,000 distinct CDR3 sequences, with roughly an eighth as singletons. Sequenced input: a population of CD138-negative cells sorted from bone marrow. Receptor source: a donor at least 40 years old with multiple myeloma.

This clonotype was counted many times. J is TRBJ1-2 and V is TRBV20-1, with D possibly being TRBD1 (5 bases). Germline CDR1 DFQATT, CDR2 SNEGSKA (reference sequence). The CDR3 loop spans 13 amino acids. The CDR3 coding sequence is TGCATGGGCAGGGAAGGTCTAGGCTATGGCTACACCTTC. Protein product: CMGREGLGYGYTF.

Many counts were recorded for this clonotype. The chain is built from TRBV30 and TRBJ2-6, with a weak D call TRBD1 (6 bases). From germline, CDR1 is GTSNPN and CDR2 SVGIG (reference sequence). CDR3 length equals 16 residues. V gave up 1 base and J gave up 4 bases, with 14 bases separating them. CDR3 in amino acids: CAWSALQGTGANVLTF. The CDR3 DNA reads as TGTGCCTGGAGTGCGCTACAGGGAACAGGGGCCAACGTCCTGACTTTC.

Turning to this clonotype: Just one base apart from a much larger clone, this may be a read error. CDR3 nucleotides: TGCAGCGTTGGTGGGTTAACTGGAGCTTTCTTT. It yields the protein CSVGGLTGAFF. The chain uses TRBV29-1 and TRBJ1-1; D unresolved. The CDR3 spans 11 residues. Germline values: CDR1 SQVTM, CDR2 ANQGSEA. The full variable domain, with the rest looked up from reference TRBV29-1 and TRBJ1-1, is SAVISQKPSRDICQRGTSLTIQCQVDSQVTMMFWYRQQPGQSLTLIATANQGSEATYESGFVIDKFPISRPNLTFSTLTVSNMSPEDSSIYLCSVGGLTGAFFGQGTRLTVV.

Many counts were recorded for this clonotype. Sequence at one end of the junction differs from germline and may be a read error. The CDR3 protein is CASSLAPGPILF. CDR3 bases: TGTGCCAGCAGTCTTGCTCCGGGACCCATTTTATTC. The rearrangement links TRBV12-3 or TRBV12-4 to TRBJ2-1, with D tentatively TRBD1 or TRBD2 (5 bases each). The CDR3 contains 12 residues.

This clonotype was counted between two and nine times. This chain connects TRBV5-1 to TRBJ1-3; D might be TRBD1 (5 bases). The CDR3 consists of 15 residues. V lost 3 bases to trimming and J lost 0 bases, with 10 bases between them. The germline CDR1 and CDR2 sequences are SGHRS and YFSETQ. The CDR3 bases are TGCGCCAGCAGCTCTACCGGGACCTCTGGAAACACCATATATTTT. Translated: CASSSTGTSGNTIYF.

This clonotype was found many times. The chain joins TRBV27 to TRBJ1-2; 7 bases match TRBD1. The CDR3 consists of 14 residues. J was trimmed by 4 bases and V by 6 bases; bases with no gene match: 8. Germline V gene lookup returns CDR1 MNHEY and CDR2 SMNVEV (reference sequence). In DNA, the CDR3 is TGTGCCAGCAGAAAACAGGGGAACGCCTATGGCTACACCTTC. It codes for CASRKQGNAYGYTF.

In this sample, this clonotype turned up many times. The rearrangement uses TRBV6-2 or TRBV6-3 and TRBJ1-4; D unresolved. This CDR3 has 16 amino acids. Germline V gives CDR1 MNHEY, CDR2 SVGEGT. V was trimmed by 0 bases and J by 0 bases, leaving 8 bases between them. The CDR3 protein is CASSYSPAATNEKLFF. In nucleotides, the CDR3 is TGTGCCAGCAGTTACTCACCAGCAGCAACTAATGAAAAACTGTTTTTT.

CDR3 nucleotides: TGTGCCTGGAGCTTCGGAGAGACCCAGTACTTC. Translating it yields CAWSFGETQYF. This chain uses TRBV30 with TRBJ2-5; the D is unclear. The V gene lost 3 bases and the J gene lost 4 bases, with 6 bases spanning the gap. CDR1 is GTSNPN and CDR2 is SVGIG in the germline V gene (reference sequence). The CDR3 totals 11 residues.

This clonotype was seen only a few times. Being one base from a much bigger clone, this may be a read error. V gene TRBV5-1 combines with J gene TRBJ2-3, with D maybe TRBD1 (5 bases). Germline V CDR1 and CDR2: SGHRS, YFSETQ. The CDR3 is 16 amino acids. CDR3 residues: CAGSHLTDEPSDTQYF. CDR3 sequence (DNA): TGCGCCGGCAGCCACCTGACAGACGAGCCTTCGGATACGCAGTATTTT. The complete variable domain, with remaining parts taken from reference TRBV5-1 and TRBJ2-3, reads KAGVTQTPRYLIKTRGQQVTLSCSPISGHRSVSWYQQTPGQGLQFLFEYFSETQRNKGNFPGRFSGRQFSNSRSEMNVSTLELGDSALYLCAGSHLTDEPSDTQYFGPGTRLTVL.

This chain links TRBV7-2 with TRBJ2-7; D is unclear. Germline V gene sequence: CDR1 SGHTA, CDR2 FQGNSA. The CDR3 spans 14 residues. The germline V and J ends were trimmed by 5 bases and 4 bases, with 15 bases remaining between them. CDR3 DNA: TGTGCCAGCAGCCCCGGACGTAGCTGGTACGAGCAGTACTTC. It encodes CASSPGRSWYEQYF.

This clonotype was detected ten times or more. The chain couples TRBV20-1 to TRBJ2-7; D unresolved. Trimming cost V 1 base and J 2 bases, with 6 bases left between them. The V gene's germline CDR1 is DFQATT and CDR2 SNEGSKA (reference sequence). The CDR3 is 12 amino acids. CDR3 amino acids: CSARGTAYEQYF. DNA for the CDR3: TGCAGTGCTAGAGGCACAGCCTACGAGCAGTACTTC.

This clonotype was seen ten or more times. This chain uses TRBV3-1 with TRBJ2-7; TRBD1 might be the D (5 bases). This CDR3 spans 17 amino acids. The V end was cut by 1 base, the J end by 1 base, with 17 bases between. CDR1 and CDR2 (germline): LGHDT, YNNKEL (reference sequence). The chain's CDR3 is CASSQGTPGFLSYEQYF. The CDR3 nucleotides read TGTGCCAGCAGCCAAGGGACCCCAGGGTTTCTATCCTACGAGCAGTACTTC.

This clonotype was counted a few times. The chain uses TRBV11-2 and TRBJ2-7; a possible D gene is TRBD1 (5 bases). Germline loops: CDR1 SGHAT, CDR2 FQNNGV. The CDR3 extends over 13 amino acids. V lost 0 bases and J lost 10, with 13 bases in between. The DNA for the CDR3 is TGTGCCAGCAGCTTAGACTACGTGACAGCTCAGTACTTC. Protein: CASSLDYVTAQYF.

In this sample, this clonotype turned up many times. The gene calls are TRBV20-1 and TRBJ2-1, with 7 nucleotides matching TRBD2. The CDR3 has 14 residues. Trimming removed 4 bases from V and 0 bases from J; junction bases left unmatched: 3. CDR1 and CDR2 from the germline V gene are DFQATT and SNEGSKA (reference sequence). The CDR3 sequence: CSAKGGSSYNEQFF. In DNA form, the CDR3 reads TGCAGTGCTAAAGGCGGGAGCTCCTACAATGAGCAGTTCTTC.

The table lists this clonotype with many counts. The rearrangement uses TRBV30 and TRBJ1-2; D remains ambiguous. The germline gives CDR1 GTSNPN, CDR2 SVGIG (reference sequence). CDR3 length: 11 residues. Between the trimmed V and J ends, which lost 2 bases and 5 bases, there was a span of 6 bases. In DNA, the CDR3 is TGTGCCTGGAGTTTGGGGTATGGCTACACCTTC. Translating it yields CAWSLGYGYTF.

In its sample, this clonotype was seen a few times. This may arise from a read error, as a much more abundant clone is one base away. The rearrangement links TRBV30 to TRBJ2-1; the D gene is possibly TRBD1 (7 bases). CDR1 and CDR2 from the germline V gene are GTSNPN and SVGIG (reference sequence). The CDR3 is 16 residues long. The germline V and J ends were trimmed by 5 bases and 7 bases, with 24 bases remaining between them. CDR3: CAWPPGALTGTNEQFF. The CDR3 DNA reads TGTGCCTGGCCCCCTGGGGCCCTGACAGGGACTAATGAGCAGTTCTTC.

This clonotype was observed at least ten times. The chain links TRBV11-2 to TRBJ2-5, with a weak D call TRBD1 (5 bases). The CDR3 covers 15 residues. The V gene's germline CDR1 is SGHAT and CDR2 FQNNGV. Trimming cost V 5 bases and J 2 bases, with 15 bases left between them. The CDR3: CASSPYPRQQETQYF. CDR3 in DNA: TGTGCCAGCAGCCCTTACCCGCGACAGCAAGAGACCCAGTACTTC.

Concerning this clonotype: Germline and junction disagree at one end, which may indicate a read error. The rearrangement uses TRBV2 and TRBJ1-5; D uncertain. The CDR3 runs 15 residues. Germline V CDR1 and CDR2: SNHLY, FYNNEI. The CDR3 loop reads CASAGPSGGNRPQHF. The CDR3 nucleotides read TGTGCCAGCGCAGGTCCTTCCGGCGGCAATCGGCCCCAGCATTTT.